Following are 5 T cell receptor beta chains from one sample sequenced in a study of blood T cell repertoires in COVID-19 (dated by TCRdb to 2019 to 2021). The library was built by means of the immunoSEQ multiplex PCR assay. TCRdb provides this immuneACCESS table in a form limited to in-frame rearrangements. Some clones are lacking; in checked studies, under half of them reflect an unresolved V gene, and why the rest are absent is not known. A total of about 120,000 clones appear in this sample, 80% to 90% of them only once. Clones ranked in the top ten supply 28% of the sample. The specimen was peripheral blood. The receptors originated from an older man with active or convalescent COVID-19.

The chain combines TRBV19 with TRBJ1-5; 7 bases align to TRBD1. CDR3 size: 15 residues. The V gene end was trimmed by 4 bases and the J gene end by 0 bases; junction bases not matched to a gene: 3. Looked up from germline, CDR1 is LNHDA and CDR2 is SQIVND (reference sequence). The CDR3 here is CASSRQGDSNQPQHF. The DNA of the CDR3 is TGTGCCAGTAGTAGGCAGGGGGATAGCAATCAGCCCCAGCATTTT.

V is TRBV14 and J is TRBJ1-4, with no clear D. The germline gives CDR1 SGHDN, CDR2 FVKESK. This CDR3 region has 17 residues. Between the trimmed V and J ends, which lost 0 bases and 1 base, there was a span of 12 bases. The CDR3 loop reads CASSQEFPRGTNEKLFF. In nucleotides, the CDR3 is TGTGCCAGCAGCCAAGAGTTCCCTCGAGGAACTAATGAAAAACTGTTTTTT. The variable domain in full, with the rest retrieved from reference TRBV14 and TRBJ1-4, is EAGVTQFPSHSVIEKGQTVTLRCDPISGHDNLYWYRRVMGKEIKFLLHFVKESKQDESGMPNNRFLAERTGGTYSTLKVQPAELEDSGVYFCASSQEFPRGTNEKLFFGSGTQLSVL.

This clone was seen only once. This sequence joins TRBV6-6 and TRBJ1-2, with D possibly TRBD1 on 6 matching bases. Trimming cost V 6 bases and J 0 bases, with 14 bases left between them. CDR3 size: 15 residues. The germline gives CDR1 MNHNY, CDR2 SVGAGI (reference sequence). The CDR3 nucleotides read TGTGCCAGCAGCCCCCAGCAGGGGACTAACTATGGCTACACCTTC. It encodes CASSPQQGTNYGYTF.

The chain links TRBV29-1 to TRBJ2-7; 7 bases match TRBD2. The CDR3 totals 11 residues. The trim removed 7 bases at V and 7 bases at J, leaving 7 bases unmatched. Germline V gene lookup returns CDR1 SQVTM and CDR2 ANQGSEA. CDR3 nucleotides: TGCAGCGGGGAGACTAGCAGTGAGCAGTACTTC. This sequence encodes CSGETSSEQYF.

V gene TRBV5-6 combines with J gene TRBJ2-5; D not resolved. The germline V gene has CDR1 SGHDT and CDR2 YYEEEE. The CDR3 is 15 residues long. Trimming cost V 4 bases and J 2 bases, with 15 bases left between them. The CDR3 bases are TGTGCCAGCAGCCCCTTGCTATCCAATCAAGAGACCCAGTACTTC. As protein: CASSPLLSNQETQYF.